This TCR beta chain was retrieved from a study of cytomegalovirus exposure and HLA in healthy donors. Across the study: When 300 to 400 donors were genotyped, approximately 80% of them were found to fall in the Caucasian-associated ancestry cluster. Findings and caveats of the study: The CMV antigen specificity of a few CMV-associated chains was confirmed through in vitro analysis. A link between a missense DCLRE1C variant and TCR beta V- and J-gene trimming emerged from a later analysis.

The study ran its PCR with 60 Vbeta and 13 Jbeta primers. TCRdb keeps only in-frame clones here, not all; method: immunoSEQ multiplex PCR. There are roughly 180,000 clones in the sample; more than 80% occur only once, and roughly 0.69% lies in the top ten. This clone appeared a few times. Its matching antigen is unknown. The CDR3 has 13 amino acids. Germline V gene data show CDR1 as SGHAT and CDR2 as FQNNGV. V lost 5 bases to trimming and J lost 1 base, with 9 bases between them. The TCR was taken from a woman between 18 and 29 years old in good health and CMV-seronegative. Sequencing used PBMCs. The chain couples TRBV11-2 to TRBJ2-7, with unresolved D. CDR3 loop: CASSHLLSYEQYF. The DNA of the CDR3 is TGTGCCAGCAGCCATCTCCTATCCTACGAGCAGTACTTC.